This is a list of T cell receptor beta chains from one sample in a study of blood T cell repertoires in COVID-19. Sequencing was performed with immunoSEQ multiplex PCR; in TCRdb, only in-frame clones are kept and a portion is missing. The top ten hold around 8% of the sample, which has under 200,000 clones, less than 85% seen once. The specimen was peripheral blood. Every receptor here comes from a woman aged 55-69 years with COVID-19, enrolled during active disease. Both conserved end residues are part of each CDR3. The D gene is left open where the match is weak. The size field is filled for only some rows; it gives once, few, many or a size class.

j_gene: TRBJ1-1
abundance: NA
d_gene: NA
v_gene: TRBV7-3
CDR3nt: TGTGCCAGCAGCTTAACTGGGGAGGGCACTGAAGCTTTCTTT
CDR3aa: CASSLTGEGTEAFF

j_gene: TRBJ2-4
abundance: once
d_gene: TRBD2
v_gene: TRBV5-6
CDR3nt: TGTGCCAGCAGCTTGTTTGGGACTAGCGGGACCAAAAACATTCAGTACTTC
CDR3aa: CASSLFGTSGTKNIQYF

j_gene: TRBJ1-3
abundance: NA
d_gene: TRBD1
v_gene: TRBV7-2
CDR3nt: TGTGCCAGCAGCTCCGGGACAGGGCACGGAAACACCATATATTTT
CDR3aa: CASSSGTGHGNTIYF

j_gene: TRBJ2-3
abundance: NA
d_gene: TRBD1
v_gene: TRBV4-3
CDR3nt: TGCGCCAGCAGCCAAGATTCAGGGGGCGGGGATACGCAGTATTTT
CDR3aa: CASSQDSGGGDTQYF

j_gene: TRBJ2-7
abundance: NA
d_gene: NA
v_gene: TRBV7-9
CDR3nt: TGTGCCAGCAGCTTAGCGGCAGGGCCCCACTACGAGCAGTACTTC
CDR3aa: CASSLAAGPHYEQYF

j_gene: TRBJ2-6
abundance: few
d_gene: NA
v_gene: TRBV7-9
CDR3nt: TGTGCCAGCAGCTTAGCAGCGGGACATTACTCTGGGGCCAACGTCCTGACTTTC
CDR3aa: CASSLAAGHYSGANVLTF

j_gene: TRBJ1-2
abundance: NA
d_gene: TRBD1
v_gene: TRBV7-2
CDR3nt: TGTGCCAGCAGCGAACCGGGACAGGGAACCTATGGCTACACCTTC
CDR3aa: CASSEPGQGTYGYTF

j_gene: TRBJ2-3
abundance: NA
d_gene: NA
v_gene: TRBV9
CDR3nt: TGTGCCAGCAGCGAGGGGGGGGCCGCAGATACGCAGTATTTT
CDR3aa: CASSEGGAADTQYF

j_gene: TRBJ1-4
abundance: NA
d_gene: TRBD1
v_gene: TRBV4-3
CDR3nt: TGCGCCAGCAGCCAAGCGACAGGGTCTAATGAAAAACTGTTTTTT
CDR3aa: CASSQATGSNEKLFF

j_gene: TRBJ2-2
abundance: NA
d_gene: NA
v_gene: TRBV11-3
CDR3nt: TGTGCCAGCAGCTTACGAGATCCCGGGGAGCTGTTTTTT
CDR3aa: CASSLRDPGELFF

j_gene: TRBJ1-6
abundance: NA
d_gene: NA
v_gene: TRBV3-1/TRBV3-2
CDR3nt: TGTGCCAGCAGCGTTAGTCCGAATTCACCCCTCCACTTT
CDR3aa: CASSVSPNSPLHF

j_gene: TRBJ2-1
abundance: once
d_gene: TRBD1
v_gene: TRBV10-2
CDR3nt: TGCGCCAGCAGGCGCATACAGGGGTACAATGAGCAGTTCTTC
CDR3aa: CASRRIQGYNEQFF

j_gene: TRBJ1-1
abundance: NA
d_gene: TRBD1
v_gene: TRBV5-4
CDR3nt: TGTGCCAGCAGCTTGGCCGGGACAGGGGGAGGCACTGAAGCTTTCTTT
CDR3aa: CASSLAGTGGGTEAFF

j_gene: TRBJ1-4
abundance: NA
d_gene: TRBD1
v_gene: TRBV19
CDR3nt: TGTGCCAGTAGTAACGGGGACAGCGATGAAAAACTGTTTTTT
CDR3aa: CASSNGDSDEKLFF

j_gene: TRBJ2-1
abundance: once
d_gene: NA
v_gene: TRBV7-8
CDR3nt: TGTGCCAGCAGCTTAGTGTCTACGGGTCTCAGTGAGCAGTTCTTC
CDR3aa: CASSLVSTGLSEQFF

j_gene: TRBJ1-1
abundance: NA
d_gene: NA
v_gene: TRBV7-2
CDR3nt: TGTGCCAGCAGCCTCCTTACTATGGCTGAAGCTTTCTTT
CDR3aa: CASSLLTMAEAFF

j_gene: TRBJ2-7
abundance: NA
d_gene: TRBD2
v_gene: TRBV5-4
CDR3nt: TGTGCCAGCAGCGTGGGACTAGCGGGCTCCTACGAGCAGTACTTC
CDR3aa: CASSVGLAGSYEQYF

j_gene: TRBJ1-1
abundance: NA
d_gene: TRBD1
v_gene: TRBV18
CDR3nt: TGTGCCAGCTCACCAGCGGGACAGGGGCGTAGGACTTCTGAAGCTTTCTTT
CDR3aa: CASSPAGQGRRTSEAFF

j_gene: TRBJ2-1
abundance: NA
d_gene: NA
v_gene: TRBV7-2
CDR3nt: TGTGCCAGCAGCTTAGGACCCCCGGGAGCCTACAATGAGCAGTTCTTC
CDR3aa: CASSLGPPGAYNEQFF

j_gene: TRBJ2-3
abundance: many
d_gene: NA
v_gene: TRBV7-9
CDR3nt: TGTGCCAGCAGCTCGCGACTGAGCACAGATACGCAGTATTTT
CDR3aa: CASSSRLSTDTQYF

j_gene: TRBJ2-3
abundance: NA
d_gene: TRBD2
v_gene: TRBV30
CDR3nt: TGTGCCTGGTCAGCGGGAGCCACAGATACGCAGTATTTT
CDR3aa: CAWSAGATDTQYF

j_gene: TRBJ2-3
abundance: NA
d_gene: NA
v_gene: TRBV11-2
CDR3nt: TGTGCCAGCAGCCATTTGAGAGAGGGCTGGGGAGATACGCAGTATTTT
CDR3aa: CASSHLREGWGDTQYF

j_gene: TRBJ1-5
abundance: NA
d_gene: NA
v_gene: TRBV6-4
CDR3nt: TGTGCCAGCACCGAGAAAACAGGTTCGAATCAGCCCCAGCATTTT
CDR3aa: CASTEKTGSNQPQHF

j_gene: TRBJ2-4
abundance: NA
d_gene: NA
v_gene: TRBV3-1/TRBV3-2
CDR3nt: TGTGCCAGCAGCCAAGGGGTAGCGGTTCTAGCCAAAAACATTCAGTACTTC
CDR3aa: CASSQGVAVLAKNIQYF

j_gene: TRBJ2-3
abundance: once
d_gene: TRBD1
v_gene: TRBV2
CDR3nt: TGTGCCAGCAGTCTTACAGGGGGAGATACGCAGTATTTT
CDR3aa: CASSLTGGDTQYF

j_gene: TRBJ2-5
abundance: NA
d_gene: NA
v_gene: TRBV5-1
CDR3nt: TGCGCCAGCTTTGAGGCGGTGCAGGAGACCCAGTACTTC
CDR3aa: CASFEAVQETQYF

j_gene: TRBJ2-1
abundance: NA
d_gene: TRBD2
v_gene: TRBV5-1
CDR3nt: TGCGCCAGCAGCTTAAGAGCGACTAGCGGGAAAAACAATGAGCAGTTCTTC
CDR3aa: CASSLRATSGKNNEQFF

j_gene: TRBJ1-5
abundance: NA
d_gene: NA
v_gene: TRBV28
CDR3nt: TGTGCCAGCAGGTATAGCAATCAGCCCCAGCATTTT
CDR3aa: CASRYSNQPQHF